The rows below give T cell receptor beta chains drawn from one sample of a study of blood T cell repertoires in COVID-19. TCRdb's copy holds only in-frame clones and misses some; the assay was immunoSEQ multiplex PCR. The sample consists of 260,000 or so clones, around 85% of them appearing once. The specimen sequenced was PBMCs or T cells enriched from blood (not recorded which). Source of these receptors: a woman between 50 and 59 years old who had recovered from COVID-19. Each CDR3 is given with its conserved first and last residue. The D gene is left open where the match is weak. Not all rows give a size; the values are once, few, many and, for expanded clones, a class.

d_gene: TRBD1
abundance: .
j_gene: TRBJ1-6
v_gene: TRBV5-8
CDR3nt: TGTGCCAGCAGCGCCGGGACAGGGGGAAGGTATTCACCCCTCCACTTT
CDR3aa: CASSAGTGGRYSPLHF

d_gene: TRBD1
abundance: .
j_gene: TRBJ1-2
v_gene: TRBV7-9
CDR3nt: TGTGCCAGCAGCTCGACAGGGAACTATGGCTACACCTTC
CDR3aa: CASSSTGNYGYTF

d_gene: TRBD1
abundance: .
j_gene: TRBJ2-7
v_gene: TRBV6-5
CDR3nt: TGTGCCAGCATTGGCCGGACAGGTCCTCGTAACGAGCAGTACTTC
CDR3aa: CASIGRTGPRNEQYF

d_gene: TRBD1
abundance: .
j_gene: TRBJ1-2
v_gene: TRBV9
CDR3nt: TGTGCCAGCAGCGTAGCCGCGACAGGGCCCTATGGCTACACCTTC
CDR3aa: CASSVAATGPYGYTF

d_gene: TRBD2
abundance: once
j_gene: TRBJ2-7
v_gene: TRBV5-1
CDR3nt: TGCGCCAGCAGCTTGGCAGGACTAGCGGGAGGCATGTACGAGCAGTACTTC
CDR3aa: CASSLAGLAGGMYEQYF

d_gene: .
abundance: .
j_gene: TRBJ2-1
v_gene: TRBV28
CDR3nt: TGTGCCAGCAGTTTACGGAGGACGGGGAGCTCCTACAATGAGCAGTTCTTC
CDR3aa: CASSLRRTGSSYNEQFF

d_gene: TRBD1
abundance: .
j_gene: TRBJ1-4
v_gene: TRBV5-4
CDR3nt: TGTGCCAGCAGCGACTTGGGAAGACAGGGGTTTAATGAAAAACTGTTTTTT
CDR3aa: CASSDLGRQGFNEKLFF

d_gene: .
abundance: once
j_gene: TRBJ1-2
v_gene: TRBV27
CDR3nt: TGTGCCAGCAGCGGATCGACAGCCCTGCCCTACGGCTATGGCTACACCTTC
CDR3aa: CASSGSTALPYGYGYTF

d_gene: TRBD1
abundance: .
j_gene: TRBJ1-1
v_gene: TRBV27
CDR3nt: TGTGCCAGCAGTCACAGGGGGCCCACTGAAGCTTTCTTT
CDR3aa: CASSHRGPTEAFF

d_gene: TRBD1
abundance: .
j_gene: TRBJ1-2
v_gene: TRBV11-2
CDR3nt: TGTGCCAGCAGCTCGATACAGGGGCCTATCTATGGCTACACCTTC
CDR3aa: CASSSIQGPIYGYTF